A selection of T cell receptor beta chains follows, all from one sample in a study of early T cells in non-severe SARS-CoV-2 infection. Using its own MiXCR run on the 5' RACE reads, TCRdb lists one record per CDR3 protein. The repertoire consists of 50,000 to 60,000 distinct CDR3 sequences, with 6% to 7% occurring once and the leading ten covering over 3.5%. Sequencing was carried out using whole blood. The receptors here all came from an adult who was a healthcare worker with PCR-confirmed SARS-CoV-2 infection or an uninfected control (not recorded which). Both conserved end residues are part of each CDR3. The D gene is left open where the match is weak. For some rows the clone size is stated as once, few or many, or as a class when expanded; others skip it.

cdr3_nt: TGTGCCAGCAGAGGAGGGACAGGGGTTGAAAAACTGTTTTTT; cdr3_aa: CASRGGTGVEKLFF; j_call: TRBJ1-4; clone_size: -; d_call: TRBD1; v_call: TRBV11-3
cdr3_nt: TGTGCCAGCTCACCAATGGACACTAAAGAGACCCAGTACTTC; cdr3_aa: CASSPMDTKETQYF; j_call: TRBJ2-5; clone_size: few; d_call: -; v_call: TRBV18
cdr3_nt: TGCGCCAGTACAGGGAGTGATAGTCAGCCCCAGCATTTT; cdr3_aa: CASTGSDSQPQHF; j_call: TRBJ1-5; clone_size: few; d_call: -; v_call: TRBV10-2
cdr3_nt: TGTGCCAGCAGTGTGGCGATTTCCACAGATACGCAGTATTTT; cdr3_aa: CASSVAISTDTQYF; j_call: TRBJ2-3; clone_size: many; d_call: -; v_call: TRBV6-4
cdr3_nt: TGCAGTGCTAGGGGAGCTCCTAGCACAGATACGCAGTATTTT; cdr3_aa: CSARGAPSTDTQYF; j_call: TRBJ2-3; clone_size: many; d_call: -; v_call: TRBV20-1
cdr3_nt: TGTGCCAGCTCACGGGGACAGGATAATTCACCCCTCCACTTT; cdr3_aa: CASSRGQDNSPLHF; j_call: TRBJ1-6; clone_size: many; d_call: TRBD1; v_call: TRBV18
cdr3_nt: TGTGCCAGCAGCCTGGACACCTTAAATGAAAAACTGTTTTTT; cdr3_aa: CASSLDTLNEKLFF; j_call: TRBJ1-4; clone_size: many; d_call: -; v_call: TRBV7-2
cdr3_nt: TGTGCCAGTAGGCTAGCGGGCACAGATACGCAGTATTTT; cdr3_aa: CASRLAGTDTQYF; j_call: TRBJ2-3; clone_size: few; d_call: TRBD2; v_call: TRBV12-3/TRBV12-4
cdr3_nt: TGTGCCAGCAGTGAACAGGTACAATCCTACGAGCAGTACTTC; cdr3_aa: CASSEQVQSYEQYF; j_call: TRBJ2-7; clone_size: many; d_call: -; v_call: TRBV6-1
cdr3_nt: TGTGCCAGCAGCTTACGGGGATTCGGCGAGCAGTACTTC; cdr3_aa: CASSLRGFGEQYF; j_call: TRBJ2-7; clone_size: -; d_call: -; v_call: TRBV11-2
cdr3_nt: TGTGCCAGCAGCTTGGACGGCAGGGGGACCGGGGAGCTGTTTTTT; cdr3_aa: CASSLDGRGTGELFF; j_call: TRBJ2-2; clone_size: -; d_call: TRBD1; v_call: TRBV5-4
cdr3_nt: TGCAGTGCTAGTGTGTTGGGGGTTTCCCAAGAGACCCAGTACTTC; cdr3_aa: CSASVLGVSQETQYF; j_call: TRBJ2-5; clone_size: many; d_call: -; v_call: TRBV20-1
cdr3_nt: TGTGCCAGCAGCTTAGATACAGGGTTCTATCAGCCCCAGCATTTT; cdr3_aa: CASSLDTGFYQPQHF; j_call: TRBJ1-5; clone_size: many; d_call: -; v_call: TRBV7-2
cdr3_nt: TGTGCCAGCAGTACCACAAGGACTAGCGGGGGCTACTACAATGAGCAGTTCTTC; cdr3_aa: CASSTTRTSGGYYNEQFF; j_call: TRBJ2-1; clone_size: many; d_call: TRBD2; v_call: TRBV6-2/TRBV6-3
cdr3_nt: TGTGCCAGCACCCCCTCAAGCAGACGGCGGTACTTC; cdr3_aa: CASTPSSRRRYF; j_call: TRBJ2-7; clone_size: few; d_call: -; v_call: TRBV6-1
cdr3_nt: TGCAGCTCAGTCAGGTACACTGAAGCTTTCTTT; cdr3_aa: CSSVRYTEAFF; j_call: TRBJ1-1; clone_size: -; d_call: -; v_call: TRBV29-1
cdr3_nt: TGTGCCAGCACTTACCCCGGACCCACAGATACGCAGTATTTT; cdr3_aa: CASTYPGPTDTQYF; j_call: TRBJ2-3; clone_size: -; d_call: -; v_call: TRBV6-5
cdr3_nt: TGCAGCGTTGTATTAGGAGTACGGGACAGGGGGCGTTGGGGCACTGAAGCTTTCTTT; cdr3_aa: CSVVLGVRDRGRWGTEAFF; j_call: TRBJ1-1; clone_size: -; d_call: TRBD1; v_call: TRBV29-1
cdr3_nt: TGTGCCAGCACCGGACAGGCGGGGTACAATGAGCAGTTCTTC; cdr3_aa: CASTGQAGYNEQFF; j_call: TRBJ2-1; clone_size: many; d_call: -; v_call: TRBV12-3/TRBV12-4
cdr3_nt: TGTGCCAGCAGCGTAGATGCAGGGGTTAACACTGAAGCTTTCTTT; cdr3_aa: CASSVDAGVNTEAFF; j_call: TRBJ1-1; clone_size: many; d_call: -; v_call: TRBV9
cdr3_nt: TGCGCCAGCAGCTTGGACGGAAACAATGAGCAGTTCTTC; cdr3_aa: CASSLDGNNEQFF; j_call: TRBJ2-1; clone_size: few; d_call: -; v_call: TRBV5-1
cdr3_nt: TGTGCCAGCAGTGACGGAGGTCGCACTAACTATGGCTACACCTTC; cdr3_aa: CASSDGGRTNYGYTF; j_call: TRBJ1-2; clone_size: many; d_call: -; v_call: TRBV12-3/TRBV12-4
cdr3_nt: TGTGCCAGCAGTTCCCGAGGAGGGGCCGGGGAGCTGTTTTTT; cdr3_aa: CASSSRGGAGELFF; j_call: TRBJ2-2; clone_size: many; d_call: -; v_call: TRBV6-2/TRBV6-3
cdr3_nt: TGCAGTGCTACGAGGAGCCAAGAGACCCAGTACTTC; cdr3_aa: CSATRSQETQYF; j_call: TRBJ2-5; clone_size: many; d_call: -; v_call: TRBV20-1
cdr3_nt: TGTGCCAGCAGCCTATCTGGGACGGGGGTTTTGTACGAGCAGTACTTC; cdr3_aa: CASSLSGTGVLYEQYF; j_call: TRBJ2-7; clone_size: -; d_call: -; v_call: TRBV5-5
cdr3_nt: TGCAGCGTTCCGGGCGGTGCTGGGGCCAACGTCCTGACTTTC; cdr3_aa: CSVPGGAGANVLTF; j_call: TRBJ2-6; clone_size: -; d_call: -; v_call: TRBV29-1
cdr3_nt: TGTGCCAGCTCACTGAGGACTGGTGCTGACACTGAAGCTTTCTTT; cdr3_aa: CASSLRTGADTEAFF; j_call: TRBJ1-1; clone_size: many; d_call: -; v_call: TRBV18
cdr3_nt: TGTGCCAGCAGCCGACTAGCGGGGCAAGATACGCAGTATTTT; cdr3_aa: CASSRLAGQDTQYF; j_call: TRBJ2-3; clone_size: -; d_call: TRBD2; v_call: TRBV6-5
cdr3_nt: TGTGCCAGTCACAGGGACAGGAGAAATGGCTACACCTTC; cdr3_aa: CASHRDRRNGYTF; j_call: TRBJ1-2; clone_size: many; d_call: TRBD1; v_call: TRBV6-5
cdr3_nt: TGTGCCAGCAGCTCCGGAGGTGGTAGCGGGGGGGCCCATAACATTCAGTACTTC; cdr3_aa: CASSSGGGSGGAHNIQYF; j_call: TRBJ2-4; clone_size: many; d_call: TRBD2; v_call: TRBV7-2
cdr3_nt: TGTGCCAGCAGCCGTAAAAGGGGGCAAGAGACCCAGTACTTC; cdr3_aa: CASSRKRGQETQYF; j_call: TRBJ2-5; clone_size: -; d_call: -; v_call: TRBV4-2